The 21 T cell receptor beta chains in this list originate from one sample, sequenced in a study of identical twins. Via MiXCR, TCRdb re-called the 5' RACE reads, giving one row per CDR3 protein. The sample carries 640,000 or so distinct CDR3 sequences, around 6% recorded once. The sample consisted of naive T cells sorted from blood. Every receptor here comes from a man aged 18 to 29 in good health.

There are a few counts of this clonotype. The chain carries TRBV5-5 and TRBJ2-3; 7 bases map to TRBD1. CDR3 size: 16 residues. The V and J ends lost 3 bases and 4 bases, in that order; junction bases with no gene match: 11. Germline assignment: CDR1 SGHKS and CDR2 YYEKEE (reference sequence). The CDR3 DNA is TGTGCCAGCAGCTCCCGAACAGGGGTTATCGCAGATACGCAGTATTTT. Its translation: CASSSRTGVIADTQYF.

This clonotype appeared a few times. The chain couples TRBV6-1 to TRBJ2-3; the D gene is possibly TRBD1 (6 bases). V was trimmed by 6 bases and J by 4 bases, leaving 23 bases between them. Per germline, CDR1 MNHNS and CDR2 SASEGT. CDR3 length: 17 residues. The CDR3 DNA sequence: TGTGCCAGCAGACGAACCAGGGGTAGCTCTTTCCCAGATACGCAGTATTTT. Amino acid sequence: CASRRTRGSSFPDTQYF.

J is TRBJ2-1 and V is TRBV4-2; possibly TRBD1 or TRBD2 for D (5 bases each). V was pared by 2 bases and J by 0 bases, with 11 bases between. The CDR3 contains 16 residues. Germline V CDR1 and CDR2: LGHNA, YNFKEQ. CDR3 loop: CASSQPSGASYNEQFF. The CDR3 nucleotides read TGTGCCAGCAGCCAACCCTCCGGGGCCTCCTACAATGAGCAGTTCTTC.

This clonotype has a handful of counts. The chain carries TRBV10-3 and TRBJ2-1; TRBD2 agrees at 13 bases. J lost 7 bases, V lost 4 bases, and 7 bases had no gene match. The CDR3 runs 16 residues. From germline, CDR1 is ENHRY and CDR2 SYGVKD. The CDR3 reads CAISGSGTSGENEQFF. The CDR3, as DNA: TGTGCCATCAGTGGGTCCGGGACTAGCGGGGAGAATGAGCAGTTCTTC.

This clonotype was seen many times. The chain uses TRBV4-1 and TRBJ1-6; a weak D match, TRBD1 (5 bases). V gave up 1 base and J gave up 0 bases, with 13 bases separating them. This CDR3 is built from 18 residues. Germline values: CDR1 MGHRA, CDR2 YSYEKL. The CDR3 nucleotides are TGCGCCAGCAGCCAAGTTGGGGACGTAAGCTCCTATAATTCACCCCTCCACTTT. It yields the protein CASSQVGDVSSYNSPLHF.

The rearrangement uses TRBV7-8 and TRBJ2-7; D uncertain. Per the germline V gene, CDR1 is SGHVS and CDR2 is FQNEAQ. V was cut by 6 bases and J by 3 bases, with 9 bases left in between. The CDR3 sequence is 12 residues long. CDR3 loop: CASSNDNYEQYV. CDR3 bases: TGTGCCAGCAGTAACGATAACTACGAGCAGTACGTC.

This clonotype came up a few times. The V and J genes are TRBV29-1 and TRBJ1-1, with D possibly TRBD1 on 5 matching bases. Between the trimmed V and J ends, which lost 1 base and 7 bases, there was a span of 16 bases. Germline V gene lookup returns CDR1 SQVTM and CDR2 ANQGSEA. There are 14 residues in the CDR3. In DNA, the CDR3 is TGCAGCGTTGAAGGGAAGGTGGGGCCGATTGAAGCTTTCTTT. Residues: CSVEGKVGPIEAFF. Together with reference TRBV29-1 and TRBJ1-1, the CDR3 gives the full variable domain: SAVISQKPSRDICQRGTSLTIQCQVDSQVTMMFWYRQQPGQSLTLIATANQGSEATYESGFVIDKFPISRPNLTFSTLTVSNMSPEDSSIYLCSVEGKVGPIEAFFGQGTRLTVV.

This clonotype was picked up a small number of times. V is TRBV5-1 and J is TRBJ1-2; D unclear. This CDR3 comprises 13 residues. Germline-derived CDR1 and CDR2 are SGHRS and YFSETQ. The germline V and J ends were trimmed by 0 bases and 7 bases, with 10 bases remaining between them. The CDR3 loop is CASSLEPSTGYTF. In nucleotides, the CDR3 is TGCGCCAGCAGCTTGGAGCCATCTACTGGCTACACCTTC.

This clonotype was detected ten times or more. CDR3 protein: CASSLVHIAGGTYNEQFF. DNA for the CDR3: TGTGCCAGCAGCTTAGTCCATATAGCGGGAGGGACCTACAATGAGCAGTTCTTC. This chain connects TRBV11-2 to TRBJ2-1; 11 nucleotides agree with TRBD2. Germline CDR1 SGHAT, CDR2 FQNNGV. The CDR3 has 18 amino acids. J lost 2 bases, V lost 1 base, and 7 bases had no gene match.

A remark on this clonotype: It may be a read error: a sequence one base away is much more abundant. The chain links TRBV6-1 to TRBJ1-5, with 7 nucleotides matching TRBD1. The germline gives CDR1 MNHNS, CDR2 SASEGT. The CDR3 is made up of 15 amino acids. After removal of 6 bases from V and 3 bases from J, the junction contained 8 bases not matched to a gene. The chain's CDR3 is CASRPETGLNQPQHF. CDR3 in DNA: TGTGCCAGCAGGCCCGAGACAGGGCTCAATCAGCCCCAGCATTTT.

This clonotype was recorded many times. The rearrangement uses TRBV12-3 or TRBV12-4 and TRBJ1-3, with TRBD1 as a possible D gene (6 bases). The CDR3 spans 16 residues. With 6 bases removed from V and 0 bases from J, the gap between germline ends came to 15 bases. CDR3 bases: TGTGCCAGCAGATGGTCAGGGGAACCCTCTGGAAACACCATATATTTT. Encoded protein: CASRWSGEPSGNTIYF.

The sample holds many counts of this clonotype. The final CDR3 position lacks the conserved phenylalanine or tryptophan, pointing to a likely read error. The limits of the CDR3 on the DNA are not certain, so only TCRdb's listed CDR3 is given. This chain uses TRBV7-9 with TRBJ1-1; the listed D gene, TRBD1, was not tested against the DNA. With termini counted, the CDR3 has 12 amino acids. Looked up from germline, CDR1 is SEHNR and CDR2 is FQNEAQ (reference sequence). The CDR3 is CASSLSAGGLRT.

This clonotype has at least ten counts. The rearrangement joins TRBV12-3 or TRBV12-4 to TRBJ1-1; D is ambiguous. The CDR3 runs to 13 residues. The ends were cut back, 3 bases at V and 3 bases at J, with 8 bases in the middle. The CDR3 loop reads CASSLGMDTEAFF. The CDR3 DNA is TGTGCCAGCAGTTTGGGGATGGACACTGAAGCTTTCTTT.

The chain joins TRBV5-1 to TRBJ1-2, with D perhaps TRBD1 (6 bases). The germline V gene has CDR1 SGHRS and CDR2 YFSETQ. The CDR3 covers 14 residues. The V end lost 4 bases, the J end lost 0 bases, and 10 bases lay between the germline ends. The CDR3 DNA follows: TGCGCCAGCAGCCGTGAGGGGGCTAACTATGGCTACACCTTC. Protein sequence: CASSREGANYGYTF.

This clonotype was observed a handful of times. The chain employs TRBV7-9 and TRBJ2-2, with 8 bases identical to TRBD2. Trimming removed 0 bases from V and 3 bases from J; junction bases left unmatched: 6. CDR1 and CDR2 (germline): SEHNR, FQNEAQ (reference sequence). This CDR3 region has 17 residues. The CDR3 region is CASSLAESGSYTGELFF. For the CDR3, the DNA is TGTGCCAGCAGCTTAGCCGAAAGCGGGAGCTACACCGGGGAGCTGTTTTTT.

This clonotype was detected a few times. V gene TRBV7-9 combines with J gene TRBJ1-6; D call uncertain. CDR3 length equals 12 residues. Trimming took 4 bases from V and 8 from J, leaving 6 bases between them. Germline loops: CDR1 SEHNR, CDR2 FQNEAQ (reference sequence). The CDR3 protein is CASSSADSPLHF. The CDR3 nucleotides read TGTGCCAGCAGCTCCGCGGATTCACCCCTCCACTTT.

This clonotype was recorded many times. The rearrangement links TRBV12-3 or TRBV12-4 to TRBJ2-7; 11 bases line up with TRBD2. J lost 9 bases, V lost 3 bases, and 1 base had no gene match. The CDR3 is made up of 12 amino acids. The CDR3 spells CASSFGTSGQYV. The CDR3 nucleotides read TGTGCCAGCAGTTTCGGGACTAGCGGGCAGTACGTC.

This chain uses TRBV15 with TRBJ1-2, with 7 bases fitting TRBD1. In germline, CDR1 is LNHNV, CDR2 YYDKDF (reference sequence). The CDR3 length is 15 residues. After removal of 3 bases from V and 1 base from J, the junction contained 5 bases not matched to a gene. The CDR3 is CATSRIRDSNYGYTF. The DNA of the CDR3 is TGTGCCACCAGCAGGATCCGGGACAGTAACTATGGCTACACCTTC.

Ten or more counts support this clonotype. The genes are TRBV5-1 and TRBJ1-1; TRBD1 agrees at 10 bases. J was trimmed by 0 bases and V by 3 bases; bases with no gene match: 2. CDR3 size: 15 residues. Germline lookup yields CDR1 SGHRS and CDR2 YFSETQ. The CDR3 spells CASSSGTGVNTEAFF. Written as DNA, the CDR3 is TGCGCCAGCAGCTCCGGGACAGGGGTGAACACTGAAGCTTTCTTT. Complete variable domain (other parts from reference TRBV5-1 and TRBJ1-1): KAGVTQTPRYLIKTRGQQVTLSCSPISGHRSVSWYQQTPGQGLQFLFEYFSETQRNKGNFPGRFSGRQFSNSRSEMNVSTLELGDSALYLCASSSGTGVNTEAFFGQGTRLTVV.

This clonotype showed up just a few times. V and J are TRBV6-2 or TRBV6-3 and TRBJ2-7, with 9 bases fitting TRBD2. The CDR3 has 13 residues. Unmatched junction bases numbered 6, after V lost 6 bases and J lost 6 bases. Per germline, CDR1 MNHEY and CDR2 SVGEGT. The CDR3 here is CASSDAGLAEQYV. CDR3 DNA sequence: TGTGCCAGCAGCGACGCGGGACTAGCCGAGCAGTACGTC.

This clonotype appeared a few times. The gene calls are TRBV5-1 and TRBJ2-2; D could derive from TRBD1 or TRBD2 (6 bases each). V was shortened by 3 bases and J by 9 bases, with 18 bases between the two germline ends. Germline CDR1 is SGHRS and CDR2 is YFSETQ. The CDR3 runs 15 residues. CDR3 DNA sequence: TGCGCCAGCAGCTCGCTCCGAGGGGGAGGCCGGGAGCTGTTTTTT. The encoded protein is CASSSLRGGGRELFF.